This is a list of T cell receptor beta chains from one sample in a study of OX40 agonist ivuxolimab in advanced cancers. The repertoire was sequenced with immunoSEQ multiplex PCR; TCRdb's copy has only in-frame clones and lacks some. The sample gives approximately 100,000 clones, around nine tenths of which show up once; roughly 0.84% is in the top ten. The sample was CD4+ or CD8+ T cells sorted from blood, taken in a trial of the OX40 agonist ivuxolimab. These receptors originate from an adult with an advanced solid tumor such as melanoma, head and neck, liver or kidney cancer. Each CDR3 is given with its conserved first and last residue.

CDR3aa	j_gene	v_gene
CSVEETFQETQYF	TRBJ2-5	TRBV29-1
CASEFAGANVLTF	TRBJ2-6	TRBV2
CASSPPQGSHYGYTF	TRBJ1-2	TRBV18
CASSLGTSRAEQYF	TRBJ2-7	TRBV28
CASSQRGSQETQYF	TRBJ2-5	TRBV27
CASSLLTSGGASTDTQYF	TRBJ2-3	TRBV7-2
CAGTTGPFNTGELFF	TRBJ2-2	TRBV7-9
CASSLAGASGNEQFF	TRBJ2-1	TRBV4-2
CASSKDPQAPEAFF	TRBJ1-1	TRBV11-1
CASSYGGGLYEQYF	TRBJ2-7	TRBV6-5
CASSPGQDQPQHF	TRBJ1-5	TRBV18
CASSFRPGGGEHEQYF	TRBJ2-7	TRBV7-8
CASRYRTGYEQYF	TRBJ2-7	TRBV28
CASSISAVMNTEAFF	TRBJ1-1	TRBV19
CASSLEWGRETQYF	TRBJ2-5	TRBV5-1
CASSPPGQGNDEQYF	TRBJ2-7	TRBV5-4
CAISASSGQGNSYEQYF	TRBJ2-7	TRBV10-3
CATSVGMGNQPQHF	TRBJ1-5	TRBV15
CASSRRSSGGTDTQYF	TRBJ2-3	TRBV19
CASSLRGGAITDTQYF	TRBJ2-3	TRBV21-1
CASSLTDNYGYTF	TRBJ1-2	TRBV18
CASSPTHNVETQYF	TRBJ2-5	TRBV7-6
CASSLYGQSNQPQHF	TRBJ1-5	TRBV7-2
CAITQGYGYTF	TRBJ1-2	TRBV10-3
CASSEHREGKLFF	TRBJ1-4	TRBV6-1
CAWRVGGGETQYF	TRBJ2-5	TRBV30
CASSYGQGNNYGYTF	TRBJ1-2	TRBV6-6
CAWTSLVPYNEQFF	TRBJ2-1	TRBV30
CASSPRDLNQPQHF	TRBJ1-5	TRBV7-2
CASSLAGTSNYGYTF	TRBJ1-2	TRBV7-2
CASSLASGGGEAFF	TRBJ1-1	TRBV7-6
CASSYLTGDTKNIQYF	TRBJ2-4	TRBV6-6
CASRQGTSGIANTGELFF	TRBJ2-2	TRBV27
CAISGGGHDNEKLFF	TRBJ1-4	TRBV10-3
CASTFGVYSNQPQHF	TRBJ1-5	TRBV28
CASSEQGEGQETQYF	TRBJ2-5	TRBV2
CASSDCSGYRNIQYF	TRBJ2-4	TRBV6-4
CATRSGVVAYEQYF	TRBJ2-7	TRBV5-1
CASSLAQDYGYTF	TRBJ1-2	TRBV7-2
CASSQGGLASYEQYF	TRBJ2-7	TRBV9
CASSEVSGAGGDTQYF	TRBJ2-3	TRBV2
CASSLDPRQQNTEAFF	TRBJ1-1	TRBV11-3
CASSLLAGDNTDTQYF	TRBJ2-3	TRBV5-1
CASSHPQGFHEQYF	TRBJ2-7	TRBV6-6
CASSSLGYGGNNSPLHF	TRBJ1-6	TRBV5-6
CAWSVRRGTNEKLFF	TRBJ1-4	TRBV30
CASSIEFGNSPLHF	TRBJ1-6	TRBV19
CASSSSGGPVGETQYF	TRBJ2-5	TRBV2
CASSSIHTYEQYF	TRBJ2-7	TRBV5-4
CASSLKRQLDEKLFF	TRBJ1-4	TRBV11-2
CASSYSAMVRSGELFF	TRBJ2-2	TRBV6-5
CSASSYEQYF	TRBJ2-7	TRBV20-1
CASSRSDEQYF	TRBJ2-7	TRBV6-5